This entry features one T cell receptor (beta chain) sequence. The antigen remains unidentified. Clones were sequenced by immunoSEQ multiplex PCR, and TCRdb holds only the in-frame ones, with some missing. The table shows around 90,000 clones, with about 88% occurring only once. The data belong to a study of T cell responses to AZD1222 COVID-19 vaccine. Study outcomes and limitations: Recipients of two AZD1222 doses showed rising Spike-specific TCR breadth and depth. White British ancestry dominated among donors, who included more females, and clonal diversity was possibly underestimated.

The V and J ends lost 4 bases and 0 bases respectively, with 14 bases between them. Germline assignment: CDR1 SGHRS and CDR2 YFSETQ. This CDR3 comprises 15 residues. The receptor comes from an adult in good health. V usage is TRBV5-1 and J usage is TRBJ2-7, with a tentative D call TRBD2 (5 bases). Sample: peripheral blood, taken on day 0 of AZD1222 vaccination. DNA for the CDR3: TGCGCCAGCAGCAGCACCCCGGGGAGCTCCTACGAGCAGTACTTC. It specifies CASSSTPGSSYEQYF. The variable domain in full, completed from reference TRBV5-1 and TRBJ2-7, reads KAGVTQTPRYLIKTRGQQVTLSCSPISGHRSVSWYQQTPGQGLQFLFEYFSETQRNKGNFPGRFSGRQFSNSRSEMNVSTLELGDSALYLCASSSTPGSSYEQYFGPGTRLTVT.